This is a list of T cell receptor beta chains from one sample in a study of Ad26.COV2.S vaccination and SARS-CoV-2 variants. Repertoires were generated with immunoSEQ multiplex PCR, while TCRdb's copy carries only in-frame clones and drops some. The repertoire holds hundreds of thousands of clones, with around 92% as singletons. The sample was peripheral blood, taken in a trial of Ad26.COV2.S vaccine versus placebo. The receptor source for this set is a person aged 18-65 years who received the Ad26.COV2.S COVID-19 vaccine or a placebo. The CDR3 runs from the conserved cysteine through the conserved F or W. The D gene is left open where the match is weak. The size of a clone is reported for some rows only, either as once, few or many, or as a class for expanded clones.

>NA|TRBJ1-2|TRBV4-3|NA
CASSPQGAYGYTF
TGCGCCAGCAGCCCGCAAGGGGCGTACGGCTACACCTTC
>NA|TRBJ2-7|TRBV4-3|NA
CASSQESGNSYEQYF
TGCGCCAGCAGCCAAGAGAGCGGAAACTCCTACGAGCAGTACTTC
>few|TRBJ2-2|TRBV5-8|NA
CASSYRTAGELFF
TGTGCCAGCAGCTACCGTACCGCCGGGGAGCTGTTTTTT
>NA|TRBJ2-3|TRBV5-1|TRBD2
CASRPLTSGGAGGTDTQYF
TGCGCCAGCCGCCCCCTGACTAGCGGGGGGGCCGGGGGCACAGATACGCAGTATTTT
>NA|TRBJ1-2|TRBV30|NA
CAWSGRTAANYGYTF
TGTGCCTGGAGTGGAAGGACGGCAGCTAACTATGGCTACACCTTC
>once|TRBJ1-1|TRBV29-1|TRBD1
CSVRLQGGDTEAFF
TGCAGCGTCCGCCTACAGGGGGGAGACACTGAAGCTTTCTTT
>once|TRBJ2-5|TRBV5-4|TRBD1
CASSLGTGSQETQYF
TGTGCCAGCAGCTTAGGGACAGGGTCTCAAGAGACCCAGTACTTC
>few|TRBJ2-6|TRBV15|NA
CATSREGAGANVLTF
TGTGCCACCAGCAGAGAAGGAGCTGGGGCCAACGTCCTGACTTTC
>NA|TRBJ2-5|TRBV2|NA
CASHTRPRETQYF
TGTGCCAGCCACACTAGGCCCCGTGAGACCCAGTACTTC
>once|TRBJ2-7|TRBV27|TRBD1
CASSGPRQGASYEQYF
TGTGCCAGCAGTGGGCCTCGACAGGGGGCATCCTACGAGCAGTACTTC
>NA|TRBJ1-1|TRBV9|NA
CASSVEAGRTEAFF
TGTGCCAGCAGCGTAGAGGCAGGGAGGACTGAAGCTTTCTTT
>few|TRBJ1-5|TRBV6-5|NA
CASSYRWDGNQPQHF
TGTGCCAGCAGTTACCGCTGGGACGGAAATCAGCCCCAGCATTTT
>NA|TRBJ2-5|TRBV18|NA
CASSRSGESETQYF
TGTGCCAGCTCAAGGTCGGGAGAATCGGAGACCCAGTACTTC
>NA|TRBJ2-7|TRBV2|NA
CASSRETGRISSYEQYF
TGTGCCAGCAGTCGAGAGACAGGCAGGATTTCCTCCTACGAGCAGTACTTC
>NA|TRBJ1-1|TRBV30|NA
CAWSPGTAEAFF
TGTGCCTGGAGTCCCGGGACCGCCGAAGCTTTCTTT
>NA|TRBJ2-1|TRBV6-2/TRBV6-3|NA
CASSYRYEQFF
TGTGCCAGCAGTTATAGGTATGAGCAGTTCTTC
>NA|TRBJ2-3|TRBV29-1|TRBD2
CSVSISGGTDTQYF
TGCAGCGTTAGTATAAGCGGGGGGACAGATACGCAGTATTTT
>NA|TRBJ2-5|TRBV6-1|NA
CASSEERKARRETQYF
TGTGCCAGCAGTGAAGAGAGGAAGGCTAGGAGAGAGACCCAGTACTTC
>few|TRBJ2-7|TRBV6-1|TRBD1
CASSEAGTGGDYEQYF
TGTGCCAGCAGTGAAGCTGGGACAGGGGGAGATTACGAGCAGTACTTC
>NA|TRBJ2-7|TRBV10-3|NA
CAISGGQGFGQYF
TGTGCCATCTCCGGGGGGCAGGGCTTTGGGCAGTACTTC
>NA|TRBJ2-1|TRBV6-2/TRBV6-3|NA
CASSYDRTHTSSYNEQFF
TGTGCCAGCAGTTACGACAGGACTCACACAAGCTCCTACAATGAGCAGTTCTTC
>NA|TRBJ2-1|TRBV9|TRBD2
CASSSGTSGREQFF
TGTGCCAGCAGCTCCGGGACTAGCGGGAGGGAGCAGTTCTTC
>NA|TRBJ1-1|TRBV13|TRBD1
CASSPGDRNTEAFF
TGTGCCAGCAGCCCCGGGGACAGGAACACTGAAGCTTTCTTT
>NA|TRBJ1-6|TRBV6-5|NA
CASSYRSSPLHF
TGTGCCAGCAGTTACAGATCTTCACCCCTCCACTTT
>NA|TRBJ1-4|TRBV4-2|NA
CASSERGGESEKLFF
TGTGCCAGCAGCGAGAGAGGGGGGGAGTCGGAAAAACTGTTTTTT
>NA|TRBJ2-7|TRBV15|NA
CATSRDGGLYEQYF
TGTGCCACCAGCAGAGACGGGGGGCTATACGAGCAGTACTTC
>NA|TRBJ2-1|TRBV18|NA
CASSINGIPDNEQFF
TGTGCCAGCTCAATCAATGGCATCCCAGACAATGAGCAGTTCTTC
>NA|TRBJ2-5|TRBV2|NA
CAGTPETVRETQYF
TGTGCCGGAACTCCCGAGACTGTGAGAGAGACCCAGTACTTC
>once|TRBJ2-6|TRBV2|NA
CASSERRGFGANVLTF
TGTGCCAGCAGTGAAAGGAGGGGATTTGGGGCCAACGTCCTGACTTTC
>NA|TRBJ2-1|TRBV19|NA
CASSMLTSSYNEQFF
TGTGCCAGTAGTATGCTTACGAGCTCCTACAATGAGCAGTTCTTC
>once|TRBJ1-1|TRBV6-5|NA
CASTPSGLMNTEAFF
TGTGCCAGCACCCCAAGCGGGCTGATGAACACTGAAGCTTTCTTT
>NA|TRBJ2-6|TRBV18|NA
CASSPSGGANVLTF
TGTGCCAGCTCACCATCGGGTGGGGCCAACGTCCTGACTTTC
>NA|TRBJ1-1|TRBV9|NA
CASSVERNTEAFF
TGTGCCAGCAGCGTAGAGAGGAACACTGAAGCTTTCTTT
>NA|TRBJ1-6|TRBV5-6|NA
CASSLAYGRGWDSPLHF
TGTGCCAGCAGCTTGGCCTACGGCAGGGGCTGGGATTCACCCCTCCACTTT
>NA|TRBJ2-1|TRBV9|NA
CASSVGSNRLNEQFF
TGTGCCAGCAGCGTAGGAAGTAACCGCTTGAATGAGCAGTTCTTC
>NA|TRBJ1-5|TRBV19|NA
CASSISGAGNQPQHF
TGTGCCAGTAGTATCTCCGGGGCGGGCAATCAGCCCCAGCATTTT
>NA|TRBJ2-1|TRBV7-2|NA
CASSLAPGRNNEQFF
TGTGCCAGCAGCTTAGCCCCAGGACGGAACAATGAGCAGTTCTTC
>once|TRBJ2-3|TRBV5-1|NA
CASRRLLGISDTQYF
TGCGCCAGCAGACGCTTGCTGGGGATTTCAGATACGCAGTATTTT
>NA|TRBJ1-3|TRBV6-5|TRBD1
CASSSTWTGGENTIYF
TGTGCCAGCAGTTCAACATGGACAGGGGGCGAAAACACCATATATTTT
>few|TRBJ2-1|TRBV5-5|NA
CASSPDFYNEQFF
TGTGCCAGCAGCCCGGACTTTTACAATGAGCAGTTCTTC
>NA|TRBJ2-7|TRBV3-1/TRBV3-2|TRBD2
CASSPRDRRTRTYEQYF
TGTGCCAGCAGCCCCCGGGACCGAAGGACTAGGACTTACGAGCAGTACTTC
>NA|TRBJ2-1|TRBV3-1/TRBV3-2|NA
CASDRFNEQFF
TGTGCCAGCGACAGGTTCAATGAGCAGTTCTTC
>NA|TRBJ1-4|TRBV6-5|NA
CASGSGSTNEKLFF
TGTGCCTCTGGGTCAGGGTCGACTAATGAAAAACTGTTTTTT
>NA|TRBJ2-1|TRBV5-4|TRBD1
CASSLRTGAGRNEQFF
TGTGCCAGCAGCCTTCGGACAGGGGCGGGAAGGAATGAGCAGTTCTTC
>NA|TRBJ1-2|TRBV5-4|NA
CASSFTGASNYGYTF
TGTGCCAGCAGCTTCACGGGGGCAAGTAACTATGGCTACACCTTC
>NA|TRBJ1-4|TRBV19|NA
CASSIFRGETNEKLFF
TGTGCCAGTAGTATATTTCGAGGGGAAACTAATGAAAAACTGTTTTTT
>few|TRBJ2-7|TRBV7-2|TRBD1
CASSSRQGPYEQYF
TGTGCCAGCAGCTCCCGACAGGGTCCCTACGAGCAGTACTTC
>NA|TRBJ1-2|TRBV18|NA
CASSNRGGYGYTF
TGTGCCAGCTCGAATAGAGGGGGATATGGCTACACCTTC
>NA|TRBJ1-3|TRBV5-4|NA
CASRERTNEDTIYF
TGTGCCAGCAGAGAAAGAACAAATGAAGACACCATATATTTT
>few|TRBJ2-3|TRBV7-2|TRBD2
CASSFLAGGRADTQYF
TGTGCCAGCAGCTTTTTAGCGGGGGGGCGGGCAGATACGCAGTATTTT
>few|TRBJ2-7|TRBV7-8|NA
CAASSRRYEQYF
TGTGCAGCGTCTAGCCGCCGCTACGAGCAGTACTTC
>NA|TRBJ2-3|TRBV7-3|TRBD2
CASSYGLAGGTDTQYF
TGTGCCAGCAGCTACGGACTAGCGGGGGGCACAGATACGCAGTATTTT
>few|TRBJ2-7|TRBV3-1/TRBV3-2|NA
CASSRGGPYEQYF
TGTGCCAGCAGCCGTGGGGGCCCCTACGAGCAGTACTTC
>NA|TRBJ2-5|TRBV18|TRBD1
CASSPPGTGLETQYF
TGTGCCAGCTCACCACCTGGGACAGGGCTTGAGACCCAGTACTTC